The rows below give T cell receptor beta chains drawn from one sample of a study of T cells in Graves' hyperthyroidism and ophthalmopathy. TCRdb reanalysed the multiplex PCR reads using MiXCR and keeps one entry per CDR3 protein. In the table there are about 380,000 distinct CDR3 sequences, under 20% of which are singletons. Sequences were obtained from blood. The receptors were gathered from a man in his late teens or twenties with Graves' ophthalmopathy. Each CDR3 is given with its conserved first and last residue. The D gene is left open where the match is weak. Some rows mark clone size as missing; the rest say once, few, many or name a class of expanded clone.

TRBD1	few	TRBV6-1	TRBJ1-5	CASNSIWGQNQPQHF	TGTGCCAGCAATTCCATCTGGGGACAGAATCAGCCCCAGCATTTT
.	many	TRBV13	TRBJ2-3	CASNLIADTQYF	TGTGCCAGCAACTTAATCGCAGATACGCAGTATTTT
TRBD2	.	TRBV7-2	TRBJ2-3	CASSLGTSGMGGTDTQYF	TGTGCCAGCAGCTTAGGGACTAGCGGGATGGGGGGCACAGATACGCAGTATTTT
.	many	TRBV6-6	TRBJ2-2	CASSYSGGIGELFF	TGTGCCAGCAGTTACTCGGGGGGTATCGGGGAGCTGTTTTTT
TRBD1	few	TRBV5-1	TRBJ2-3	CASSFTPTGASTDTQYF	TGCGCCAGCAGCTTCACCCCGACAGGGGCTAGCACAGATACGCAGTATTTT
.	few	TRBV5-6	TRBJ1-5	CASSPSGTQNQPQHF	TGTGCCAGCAGCCCCTCCGGGACCCAAAATCAGCCCCAGCATTTT
.	many	TRBV20-1	TRBJ1-2	CSAENRDSYGYTF	TGCAGTGCCGAAAACAGGGACTCCTATGGCTACACCTTC
TRBD2	many	TRBV3-1	TRBJ2-5	CASSQTLPSGGPSYQETQYF	TGTGCCAGCAGCCAAACTCTCCCTAGCGGGGGCCCCTCGTACCAAGAGACCCAGTACTTC
.	many	TRBV2	TRBJ1-2	CASSEAHWQGIGGYTF	TGTGCCAGCAGTGAAGCGCATTGGCAGGGGATCGGTGGCTACACCTTC
TRBD1	many	TRBV13	TRBJ1-1	CASSPDRSGVAFF	TGTGCCAGCAGCCCGGACAGGAGCGGTGTAGCTTTCTTT
TRBD1	many	TRBV7-2	TRBJ2-3	CASSLVGDRERDTQYF	TGTGCCAGCAGCTTAGTAGGGGACAGGGAGAGAGATACGCAGTATTTT
TRBD1	once	TRBV2	TRBJ1-1	CASSAHRDRGLTLTRDTEAFF	TGTGCCAGCAGCGCCCACCGGGACAGGGGTCTCACCCTCACCCGGGACACTGAAGCTTTCTTT
.	many	TRBV28	TRBJ1-4	CASSPRPGPHEKLFF	TGTGCCAGCAGTCCACGGCCCGGACCCCATGAAAAACTGTTTTTT
TRBD1	.	TRBV10-3	TRBJ2-3	CAITMTGLKDTQYF	TGTGCCATCACTATGACAGGGCTGAAAGATACGCAGTATTTT
.	.	TRBV5-1	TRBJ2-7	CASSFRESPYIYEQYF	TGCGCCAGCAGCTTTAGGGAATCACCATATATATACGAGCAGTACTTC
TRBD1	few	TRBV6-1	TRBJ1-6	CASGQGIYYNSPLHF	TGTGCCAGCGGACAGGGGATTTACTATAATTCACCCCTCCACTTT
TRBD1	many	TRBV10-3	TRBJ1-6	CATSTGADNSPLHF	TGTGCCACCTCGACAGGGGCGGATAATTCACCCCTCCACTTT
.	many	TRBV28	TRBJ2-7	CASGVWASYEQYF	TGTGCCAGCGGGGTTTGGGCCTCCTACGAGCAGTACTTC
.	many	TRBV7-9	TRBJ1-2	CASSLDSSRSSGYTF	TGTGCCAGCAGCTTAGATAGTTCGAGATCGTCTGGCTACACCTTC
TRBD1	.	TRBV6-1	TRBJ2-1	CASQREDRGGNEQFF	TGTGCCAGCCAAAGGGAGGACAGGGGAGGCAATGAGCAGTTCTTC
.	many	TRBV12-3/TRBV12-4	TRBJ2-5	CASRGDQETQYF	TGTGCCAGCAGGGGGGACCAAGAGACCCAGTACTTC
.	.	TRBV20-1	TRBJ1-1	CSAPTETEAFF	TGCAGTGCTCCGACAGAAACTGAAGCTTTCTTT
.	many	TRBV12-3/TRBV12-4	TRBJ1-1	CASSWKQQNTEAFF	TGTGCCAGCAGTTGGAAGCAGCAGAACACTGAAGCTTTCTTT
TRBD1	many	TRBV3-1	TRBJ1-1	CASSRMGQANTEAFF	TGTGCCAGCAGCCGGATGGGACAGGCGAACACTGAAGCTTTCTTT
TRBD1	.	TRBV19	TRBJ1-5	CASSPGQGAAQPQHF	TGTGCCAGTAGTCCCGGACAGGGGGCTGCTCAGCCCCAGCATTTT
.	.	TRBV20-1	TRBJ1-2	CSAKLTRAEGYTF	TGCAGTGCTAAATTAACCCGGGCCGAGGGCTACACCTTC
.	.	TRBV20-1	TRBJ2-5	CSARDWATEEGTQYF	TGCAGTGCTAGAGATTGGGCTACGGAGGAGGGGACCCAGTACTTC
.	once	TRBV15	TRBJ2-5	CATSYPDSFQETQYF	TGTGCCACCAGCTACCCGGACAGCTTCCAAGAGACCCAGTACTTC
.	.	TRBV12-3/TRBV12-4	TRBJ1-5	CASSFSSGWVAQHF	TGTGCCAGCAGTTTTTCTTCCGGATGGGTTGCCCAGCATTTT
.	many	TRBV7-2	TRBJ2-1	CASSGLDNEQFF	TGTGCCAGCAGCGGCCTAGACAATGAGCAGTTCTTC
.	many	TRBV6-1	TRBJ2-2	CASSAQGDTGELFF	TGTGCCAGCAGTGCCCAGGGAGACACCGGGGAGCTGTTTTTT
.	many	TRBV5-1	TRBJ1-3	CASSSEASGNTIYF	TGCGCCAGCAGCTCCGAGGCTTCTGGAAACACCATATATTTT
.	.	TRBV10-1	TRBJ1-2	CASSSQRWGGYTF	TGCGCCAGCAGTTCCCAACGATGGGGAGGCTACACCTTC
.	many	TRBV3-1	TRBJ2-1	CASSQGGSNEQFF	TGTGCCAGCAGCCAGGGGGGTTCGAATGAGCAGTTCTTC
.	many	TRBV13	TRBJ2-3	CASSLLAGTQVGDTQYF	TGTGCCAGCAGCTTACTCGCCGGGACACAGGTGGGAGATACGCAGTATTTT
.	few	TRBV11-1	TRBJ2-4	CASSSDSYLAKNIQYF	TGTGCCAGCAGCTCTGACAGTTACTTAGCCAAAAACATTCAGTACTTC
.	many	TRBV11-1	TRBJ2-2	CASSRRRNKGELFF	TGTGCCAGCAGCCGCAGACGGAACAAAGGGGAGCTGTTTTTT
TRBD1	.	TRBV7-9	TRBJ1-2	CASSPKPILEMDRALYGYTF	TGTGCCAGCAGCCCAAAACCAATCCTCGAGATGGACAGGGCTTTATATGGCTACACCTTC
TRBD2	.	TRBV7-2	TRBJ2-7	CASSAGTSVGEQYF	TGTGCCAGCAGCGCCGGGACTAGCGTTGGTGAGCAGTACTTC
.	.	TRBV14	TRBJ1-1	CASSQVRDTEAFF	TGTGCCAGCAGCCAAGTGAGGGACACTGAAGCTTTCTTT
.	many	TRBV20-1	TRBJ2-3	CSARGPTGTDTQYF	TGCAGTGCTAGAGGCCCAACAGGCACAGATACGCAGTATTTT
.	few	TRBV18	TRBJ1-5	CASSPKVGEGNQPQHF	TGTGCCAGCTCACCAAAAGTAGGGGAGGGCAATCAGCCCCAGCATTTT
.	many	TRBV5-8	TRBJ2-4	CASSFNSKNIQYF	TGTGCCAGCAGCTTCAACAGCAAAAACATTCAGTACTTC
.	.	TRBV9	TRBJ1-2	CASSVAGAGDYGYTF	TGTGCCAGCAGCGTAGCGGGCGCAGGGGACTATGGCTACACCTTC
.	many	TRBV2	TRBJ2-1	CASSRETSSYNEQFF	TGTGCCAGCAGCCGCGAGACGAGCTCCTACAATGAGCAGTTCTTC
TRBD2	few	TRBV10-3	TRBJ2-1	CAIRGAGGTSYNEQFF	TGTGCCATAAGAGGAGCGGGGGGCACCTCCTACAATGAGCAGTTCTTC
TRBD1	.	TRBV5-1	TRBJ2-5	CASSSGQGMETQYF	TGCGCCAGCAGCTCCGGACAGGGGATGGAGACCCAGTACTTC
.	many	TRBV3-1	TRBJ1-5	CASSQGTVNQPQHF	TGTGCCAGCAGCCAAGGGACAGTCAATCAGCCCCAGCATTTT
TRBD1	many	TRBV12-3/TRBV12-4	TRBJ2-2	CASSQDRAIGELFF	TGTGCCAGCAGTCAGGACAGGGCGATCGGGGAGCTGTTTTTT
.	.	TRBV4-2	TRBJ2-2	CASSPAGTGELFF	TGTGCCAGCAGCCCCGCCGGGACCGGGGAGCTGTTTTTT
TRBD2	.	TRBV7-9	TRBJ2-5	CASSRDSSGGPETQYF	TGTGCCAGCAGTCGGGACTCTAGCGGGGGGCCGGAGACCCAGTACTTC
TRBD1	few	TRBV4-1	TRBJ1-1	CASSQWVPPGQGDGWTEAFF	TGCGCCAGCAGCCAATGGGTCCCCCCGGGACAGGGGGATGGGTGGACTGAAGCTTTCTTT
.	many	TRBV28	TRBJ1-5	CASRAGWQGGQPQHF	TGTGCCAGCAGAGCCGGGTGGCAGGGTGGGCAGCCCCAGCATTTT
.	few	TRBV7-9	TRBJ1-2	CASSPLRERAGYTF	TGTGCCAGCAGCCCTTTGAGGGAAAGGGCTGGCTACACCTTC
TRBD2	few	TRBV24-1	TRBJ2-5	CATSDFLAGGLRETQYF	TGTGCCACCAGTGACTTCCTAGCGGGGGGTCTCAGGGAGACCCAGTACTTC
.	.	TRBV7-8	TRBJ1-3	CASSLAGGRISGNTIYF	TGTGCCAGCAGCTTAGCGGGTGGGAGGATATCTGGAAACACCATATATTTT
TRBD1	few	TRBV10-3	TRBJ1-6	CATMDRGSNSPLHF	TGTGCCACCATGGACAGGGGGAGTAATTCACCCCTCCACTTT
TRBD1	.	TRBV10-1	TRBJ2-1	CASSEYGQGASRDEQFF	TGCGCCAGCAGTGAGTATGGACAGGGAGCCTCCCGGGATGAGCAGTTCTTC
.	.	TRBV6-1	TRBJ1-1	CAGSEIRAEAFF	TGTGCCGGCAGTGAAATCAGGGCCGAAGCTTTCTTT